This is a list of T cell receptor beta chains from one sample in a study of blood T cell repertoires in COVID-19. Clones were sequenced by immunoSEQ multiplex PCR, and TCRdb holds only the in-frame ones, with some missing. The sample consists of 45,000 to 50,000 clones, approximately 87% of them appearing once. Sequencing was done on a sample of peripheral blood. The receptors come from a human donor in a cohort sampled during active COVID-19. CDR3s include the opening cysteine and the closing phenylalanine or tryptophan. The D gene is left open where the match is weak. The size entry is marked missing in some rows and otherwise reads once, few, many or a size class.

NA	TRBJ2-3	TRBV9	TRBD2	TGTGCCAGCAGCGTAGAACTAGCGGGGTTTATAGATACGCAGTATTTT	CASSVELAGFIDTQYF
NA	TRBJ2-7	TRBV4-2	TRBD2	TGTGCCAGCAGCCAACCTAGCGGGCCGATAACCTACGAGCAGTACTTC	CASSQPSGPITYEQYF
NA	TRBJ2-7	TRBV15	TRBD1	TGTGCCACCAGCCCGCGGACAGGGATCAACGAGCAGTACTTC	CATSPRTGINEQYF
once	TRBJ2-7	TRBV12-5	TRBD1	TGTGCTAGTGGTTTGGTACTGCCGGGACAGGACACCTACGAGCAGTACTTC	CASGLVLPGQDTYEQYF
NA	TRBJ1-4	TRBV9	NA	TGTGCCAGCAGCGTAGCCTTTACAACTAATGAAAAACTGTTTTTT	CASSVAFTTNEKLFF
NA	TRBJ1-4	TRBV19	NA	TGTGCCAGTAACCCTCATAGCGACGATGAAAAACTGTTTTTT	CASNPHSDDEKLFF
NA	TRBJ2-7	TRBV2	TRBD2	TGTGCCAGCAGCGGATTTACTAGCGGGGGCCGATTTTTCTACGAGCAGTACTTC	CASSGFTSGGRFFYEQYF
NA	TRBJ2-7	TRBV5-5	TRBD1	TGTGCCAGCAGCTTGGCGGACAGGGGAGCCTACGAGCAGTACTTC	CASSLADRGAYEQYF
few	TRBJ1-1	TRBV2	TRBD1	TGTGCCAGTAAGGGGGCACGCAACATGAACACTGAAGCTTTCTTT	CASKGARNMNTEAFF
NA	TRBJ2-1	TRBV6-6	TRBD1	TGTGCCAGCAGTAACCGGGACAGTATAAATGAGCAGTTCTTC	CASSNRDSINEQFF
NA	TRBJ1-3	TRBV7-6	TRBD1	TGTGCCAGCAGCCTCCTGGACAGGGGCTCTGGAAACACCATATATTTT	CASSLLDRGSGNTIYF
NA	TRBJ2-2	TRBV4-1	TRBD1	TGCGCCAGCAGCTCCCAGGGGGACCAAACACCCGGGGAGCTGTTTTTT	CASSSQGDQTPGELFF
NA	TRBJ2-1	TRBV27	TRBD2	TGTGCCAGCAGTTTACAGCGGGGGAACAATGAGCAGTTCTTC	CASSLQRGNNEQFF
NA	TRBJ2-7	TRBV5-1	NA	TGCGCCAGCAGCTTGGCGGAGGCGGGCAGCGAGCAGTACTTC	CASSLAEAGSEQYF
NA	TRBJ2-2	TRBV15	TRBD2	TGTGCCACCAGCAGAGAAGCGGGGGGAGGGGAGCTGTTTTTT	CATSREAGGGELFF
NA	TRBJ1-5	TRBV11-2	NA	TGTGCCAGCAGCTTAGATCGGTTTCAGCCCCAGCATTTT	CASSLDRFQPQHF
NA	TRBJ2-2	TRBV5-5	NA	TGTGCCAGCAGCTCTCGGGTTGGACATCTGAGTCCCGGGGAGCTGTTTTTT	CASSSRVGHLSPGELFF
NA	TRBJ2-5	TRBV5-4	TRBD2	TGTGCCAGCGGGGGGGACGGAGAGACCCAGTACTTC	CASGGDGETQYF
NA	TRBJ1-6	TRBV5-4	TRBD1	TGTGCCAGCAGCCAGGACAGGGCTAGTTCACCCCTCCACTTT	CASSQDRASSPLHF
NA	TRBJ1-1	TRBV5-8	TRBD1	TGTGCCAGCAGCCGCCGGGACAGGGTGGGAGCTTTCTTT	CASSRRDRVGAFF
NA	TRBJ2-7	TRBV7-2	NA	TGTGCCAGCAGCTTAGCGCCAAGCCGGACACTGAGCTCCTACGAGCAGTACTTC	CASSLAPSRTLSSYEQYF
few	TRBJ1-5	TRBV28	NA	TGTGCCATTACAACGGGGAGCAATCAGCCCCAGCATTTT	CAITTGSNQPQHF
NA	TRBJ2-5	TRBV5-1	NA	TGCGCCAGCAGCCAACAGGGTGGAGGAGAGACCCAGTACTTC	CASSQQGGGETQYF
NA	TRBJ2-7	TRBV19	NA	TGTGCCAGTAGTAATTCGGGGTTCCACGAGCAGTACTTC	CASSNSGFHEQYF
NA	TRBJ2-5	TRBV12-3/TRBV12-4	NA	TGTGCCAGCAGCGTTCGGGGGACGGAGACCCAGTACTTC	CASSVRGTETQYF
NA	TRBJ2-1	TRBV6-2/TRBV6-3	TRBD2	TGTGCCAGCAGTTACCGCACGGCGGGGGGGCAGAGTGAGCAGTTCTTC	CASSYRTAGGQSEQFF
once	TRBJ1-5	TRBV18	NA	TGTGCCAGCTCACCACCTCAGGGTGGTAGCAATCAGCCCCAGCATTTT	CASSPPQGGSNQPQHF
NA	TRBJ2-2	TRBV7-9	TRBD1	TGTGCCAGCAGCTTACCCCCATCTTCGACAGGGGGGAACACCGGGGAGCTGTTTTTT	CASSLPPSSTGGNTGELFF
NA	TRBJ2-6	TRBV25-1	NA	TGTGCCAGCAGTGAAGACACAGGTGGGGCCAACGTCCTGACTTTC	CASSEDTGGANVLTF
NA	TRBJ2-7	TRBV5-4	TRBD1	TGTGCCAGCAGCTTGCGGCAGGGGGTACAGTCCTACGAGCAGTACTTC	CASSLRQGVQSYEQYF
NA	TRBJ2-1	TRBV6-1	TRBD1	TGTGCCAGCAGTGAATCAAGACAGGGCTATGAGCAGTTCTTC	CASSESRQGYEQFF
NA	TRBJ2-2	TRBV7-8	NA	TGTGCCAGCAGCTTGTATTCAGGGAACACCGGGGAGCTGTTTTTT	CASSLYSGNTGELFF
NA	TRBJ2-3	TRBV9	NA	TGTGCCAGCAGCGTAGAAGTATTGGGGGCCGGAGATACGCAGTATTTT	CASSVEVLGAGDTQYF
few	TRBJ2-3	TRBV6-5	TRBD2	TGTGCCAGCACTAGGACTAGCGGGGGGCGAGATACGCAGTATTTT	CASTRTSGGRDTQYF
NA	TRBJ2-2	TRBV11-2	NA	TGTGCCAGCAGCTTAGAGTTCGGGGAACCGAACACCGGGGAGCTGTTTTTT	CASSLEFGEPNTGELFF
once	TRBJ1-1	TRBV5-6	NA	TGTGCCAGCAGCTTGGTATGGACTGGAGAAGCTTTCTTT	CASSLVWTGEAFF
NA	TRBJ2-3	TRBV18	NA	TGTGCCAGCTCACCACGGGAGTCGGGGGACGTTTTCCATACGCAGTATTTT	CASSPRESGDVFHTQYF
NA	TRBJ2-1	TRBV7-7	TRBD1	TGTGCTAGCAGCTTAGAGGGACAGGGGGCCGGTGAGCAGTTCTTC	CASSLEGQGAGEQFF
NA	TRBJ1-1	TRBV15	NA	TGTGCCACCAGCAGAGTGGCGGCGAACACTGAAGCTTTCTTT	CATSRVAANTEAFF
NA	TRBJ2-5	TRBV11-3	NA	TGTGCCAGCAGCCCTAGAAGGGGCGAGGTGGAGACCCAGTACTTC	CASSPRRGEVETQYF
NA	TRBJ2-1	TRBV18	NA	TGTGCCAGCTCCCACCCTGGACGGGGTGGAGGAGAAAGCTCCTACAATGAGCAGTTCTTC	CASSHPGRGGGESSYNEQFF
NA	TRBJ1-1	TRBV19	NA	TGTGCCAGTAGTATAGGCGGGGGCTCGAACACTGAAGCTTTCTTT	CASSIGGGSNTEAFF
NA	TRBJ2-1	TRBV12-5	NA	TGTGCTAGTGGTTTTCTCCTTGAGCAGTTCTTC	CASGFLLEQFF
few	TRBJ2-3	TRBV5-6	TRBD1	TGTGCCAGCAGCTTCACAGGGGTCTGGACAGATACGCAGTATTTT	CASSFTGVWTDTQYF
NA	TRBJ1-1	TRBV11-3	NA	TGTGCCAGCAGCTTGTGGGCCCCGGAGGGAGAAAGGACTGAAGCTTTCTTT	CASSLWAPEGERTEAFF
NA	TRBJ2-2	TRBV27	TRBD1	TGTGCCAGCAGTTTAGGGACAGAGAACACCGGGGAGCTGTTTTTT	CASSLGTENTGELFF
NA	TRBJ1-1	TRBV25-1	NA	TGTGCCAGCAGTGAATATATGAGGGGGTCGAACACTGAAGCTTTCTTT	CASSEYMRGSNTEAFF
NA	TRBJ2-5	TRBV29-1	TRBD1	TGCAGCGTTCGACAGGGGGCGGGAGAGACCCAGTACTTC	CSVRQGAGETQYF
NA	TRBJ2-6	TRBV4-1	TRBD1	TGCGCCAGCAGCTTCCGGGACAGAAACGTCCTGACTTTC	CASSFRDRNVLTF
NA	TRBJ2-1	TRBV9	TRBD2	TGTGCCAGCAGCGTTAGCGGGGACTCCTACAATGAGCAGTTCTTC	CASSVSGDSYNEQFF